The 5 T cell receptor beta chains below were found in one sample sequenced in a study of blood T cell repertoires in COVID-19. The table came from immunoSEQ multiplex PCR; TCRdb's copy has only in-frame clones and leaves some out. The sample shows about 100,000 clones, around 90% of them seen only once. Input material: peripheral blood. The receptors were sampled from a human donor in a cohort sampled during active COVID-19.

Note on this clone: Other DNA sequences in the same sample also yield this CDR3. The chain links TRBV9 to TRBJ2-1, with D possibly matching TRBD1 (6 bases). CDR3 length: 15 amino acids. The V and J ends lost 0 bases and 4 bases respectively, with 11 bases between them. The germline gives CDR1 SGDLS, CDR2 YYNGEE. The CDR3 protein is CASSVGGGPYNEQFF. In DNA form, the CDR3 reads TGTGCCAGCAGCGTAGGTGGGGGCCCTTACAATGAGCAGTTCTTC.

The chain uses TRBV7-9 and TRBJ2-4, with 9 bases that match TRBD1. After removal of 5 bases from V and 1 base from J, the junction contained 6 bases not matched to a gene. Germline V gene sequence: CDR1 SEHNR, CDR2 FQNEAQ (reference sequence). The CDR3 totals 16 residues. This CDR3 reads CASSTQGALAKNIQYF. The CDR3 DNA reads TGTGCCAGCAGCACACAGGGGGCTCTGGCCAAAAACATTCAGTACTTC.

The CDR3 reads CASSDGGLGDTEAFF. The CDR3 region has the DNA TGTGCCAGCAGTGACGGGGGTTTGGGGGACACTGAAGCTTTCTTT. The V and J genes are TRBV2 and TRBJ1-1, with D tentatively TRBD1 (5 bases). Germline CDR1 and CDR2: SNHLY and FYNNEI. The CDR3 is 15 amino acids. Trimming left V 3 bases short and J 3 bases short, with 14 bases between. Based on the CDR3 plus reference TRBV2 and TRBJ1-1, the full variable domain is EPEVTQTPSHQVTQMGQEVILRCVPISNHLYFYWYRQILGQKVEFLVSFYNNEISEKSEIFDDQFSVERPDGSNFTLKIRSTKLEDSAMYFCASSDGGLGDTEAFFGQGTRLTVV.

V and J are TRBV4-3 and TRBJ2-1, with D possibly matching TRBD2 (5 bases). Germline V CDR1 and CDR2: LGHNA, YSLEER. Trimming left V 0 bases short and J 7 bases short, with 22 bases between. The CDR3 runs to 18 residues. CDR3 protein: CASSQDRTGTSYRNEQFF. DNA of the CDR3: TGCGCCAGCAGCCAAGATCGGACGGGCACTAGTTATAGGAATGAGCAGTTCTTC.

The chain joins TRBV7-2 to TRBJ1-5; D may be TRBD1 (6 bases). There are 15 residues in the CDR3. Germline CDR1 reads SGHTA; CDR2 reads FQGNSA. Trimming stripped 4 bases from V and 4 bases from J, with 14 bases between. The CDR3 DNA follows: TGTGCCAGCAGCTGGGGACATCTCACAAATCAGCCCCAGCATTTT. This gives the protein CASSWGHLTNQPQHF.